The 25 T cell receptor beta chains below come from one sample, sequenced in a study of vaccination effects on CD4 cells after COVID-19. Before sequencing took place, the ViraFEST assay used viral peptide pools to expand antigen-specific CD4+ T cells. With nine to eleven days of culture completed, CD4+ T cells were isolated. The vaccine recipients had no prior SARS-CoV-2 infection, with negative nucleocapsid antibodies. No antigen has been assigned to these receptors. Using immunoSEQ multiplex PCR, the repertoire was profiled, and TCRdb retains in-frame clones only, with some absent. The repertoire holds over 20,000 clones, with just under 75% as singletons. The sequencing used CD4+ T cells from PBMCs cultured with SARS-CoV-2 spike peptides, collected before COVID-19 vaccination. The receptor set was obtained from a human donor who received a COVID-19 vaccine.

This clone came up a few times. The V call is TRBV10-3, the J call TRBJ2-6, with 10 nucleotides matching TRBD1. V lost 6 bases and J lost 0; bases outside the gene matches: 11. The CDR3 spans 19 residues. Germline V gene data show CDR1 as ENHRY and CDR2 as SYGVKD. Here the CDR3 DNA reads TGTGCCATCAGAGGAGGGAGGGACAGGGGCTCCTCTGGGGCCAACGTCCTGACTTTC. As protein: CAIRGGRDRGSSGANVLTF.

The V call is TRBV7-2, the J call TRBJ2-1; 11 nucleotides match TRBD2. Per germline, CDR1 SGHTA and CDR2 FQGNSA. V trimming: 1 base; J trimming: 15 bases; junction bases outside the gene matches: 5. This CDR3 comprises 13 residues. The DNA of the CDR3 is TGTGCCAGCAGCTTAGGCCTCCTAGCGGGGGGGTTCTTC. Translating gives CASSLGLLAGGFF.

This clone was counted between two and nine times. The V and J genes are TRBV7-6 and TRBJ2-2; 12 nucleotides match TRBD2. V lost 1 base to trimming and J lost 4 bases; unmatched junction nucleotides: 10. The germline V gene encodes CDR1 SGHVS and CDR2 FNYEAQ. This CDR3 region has 19 residues. The CDR3 loop is CASSLVGTSGGLLTGELFF. For the CDR3, the DNA is TGTGCCAGCAGCTTAGTAGGAACTAGCGGGGGGCTCCTCACCGGGGAGCTGTTTTTT.

This clone was counted between two and nine times. This chain connects TRBV27 to TRBJ1-4; D unresolved. Germline CDR1 reads MNHEY; CDR2 reads SMNVEV (reference sequence). V lost 1 base, J lost 3 bases, and 12 bases lay in between. This CDR3 spans 16 amino acids. CDR3 sequence (DNA): TGTGCCAGCAGTTTATACGGATTTGGGGCTAATGAAAAACTGTTTTTT. Amino acid sequence: CASSLYGFGANEKLFF.

This chain joins TRBV19 and TRBJ2-5; weak D call: TRBD1 (5 bases). V lost 4 bases, J lost 0 bases, and 9 bases lay in between. CDR3 length: 14 residues. From germline, CDR1 is LNHDA and CDR2 SQIVND (reference sequence). The CDR3 is CASSTVDNQETQYF. In nucleotides, the CDR3 is TGTGCCAGTAGTACAGTGGACAACCAAGAGACCCAGTACTTC.

The rearrangement links TRBV6-5 to TRBJ2-7, with D uncertain. The ends were cut back, 11 bases at V and 5 bases at J, with 19 bases in the middle. Germline values: CDR1 MNHEY, CDR2 SVGAGI. This CDR3 has 13 residues. The CDR3 region is CAGTLGPPNEQYF. CDR3 bases: TGTGCCGGTACCCTAGGCCCACCCAACGAGCAGTACTTC.

This clone was seen once. The chain combines TRBV21-1 with TRBJ2-2; the table calls TRBD2, which could not be checked here. TRBV21-1 is a pseudogene segment. This CDR3 is built from 14 residues. The CDR3 spells CASRLARDTGELFF. The CDR3 DNA follows: TGTGCCAGCCGACTAGCGAGAGACACCGGGGAGCTGTTTTTT.

The sample holds a few counts of this clone. The chain links TRBV6-5 to TRBJ2-5, with D possibly matching TRBD2 (6 bases). Per germline, CDR1 MNHEY and CDR2 SVGAGI. Deletions cut 6 bases from V and 2 bases from J, with 16 bases between. The CDR3 is 15 amino acids. CDR3 region: CASSLNGRGQETQYF. CDR3 in DNA: TGTGCCAGCAGCCTTAACGGGAGAGGTCAAGAGACCCAGTACTTC.

This CDR3 reads CASSDLGQTYGYTF. The CDR3 DNA follows: TGTGCCAGCAGTGATTTGGGACAGACCTATGGCTACACCTTC. This chain uses TRBV2 with TRBJ1-2; 7 nucleotides align to TRBD1. The CDR3 is 14 amino acids. The germline CDR1 and CDR2 sequences are SNHLY and FYNNEI. The trim removed 3 bases at V and 4 bases at J, leaving 5 bases unmatched.

This chain uses TRBV19 with TRBJ1-1, with no clear D. CDR1 LNHDA and CDR2 SQIVND come from the germline V gene (reference sequence). The CDR3 covers 15 residues. The V end was cut by 3 bases, the J end by 5 bases, with 16 bases between. CDR3 residues: CASSISGPRRTEAFF. The CDR3 region has the DNA TGTGCCAGTAGTATCTCGGGCCCCCGACGGACTGAAGCTTTCTTT.

The chain has TRBV19 and TRBJ2-3; D may be TRBD1 (6 bases). This CDR3 contains 15 residues. The V and J ends lost 4 bases and 2 bases respectively, with 13 bases between them. Per germline, CDR1 LNHDA and CDR2 SQIVND (reference sequence). CDR3 DNA sequence: TGTGCCAGTAGTACATCAGGACAGCCCACAGATACGCAGTATTTT. This encodes CASSTSGQPTDTQYF.

The V call is TRBV5-1, the J call TRBJ1-4; D ambiguous. The CDR3 contains 15 residues. V lost 0 bases, J lost 6 bases, and 12 bases lay in between. Germline V gene sequence: CDR1 SGHRS, CDR2 YFSETQ. The CDR3 region has the DNA TGCGCCAGCAGCTTGGGTACGGGTTCGTATGAAAAACTGTTTTTT. Translation gives CASSLGTGSYEKLFF.

The chain uses TRBV11-2 and TRBJ1-6; D uncertain. Germline lookup yields CDR1 SGHAT and CDR2 FQNNGV. V was cut by 4 bases and J by 6 bases, with 13 bases left in between. The CDR3 is 15 residues long. The CDR3 coding sequence is TGTGCCAGCAGCTCTTCCACCTCTTTTAATTCACCCCTCCACTTT. Translating it yields CASSSSTSFNSPLHF.

The chain joins TRBV30 to TRBJ1-2; no firm D call. Trimming removed 2 bases from V and 8 bases from J, with 12 bases in between. CDR3 size: 12 residues. The germline gives CDR1 GTSNPN, CDR2 SVGIG (reference sequence). The CDR3 nucleotides read TGTGCCTGGAGTCTACAGTCGGGGGGCTACACCTTC. Protein: CAWSLQSGGYTF.

CDR3 nucleotide sequence: TGTGCCAGCAGTTTAAGGGGATACGAGCAGTACTTC. Protein: CASSLRGYEQYF. This chain connects TRBV12-3 or TRBV12-4 to TRBJ2-7, with D maybe TRBD1 (5 bases). Trimming left V 2 bases short and J 4 bases short, with 6 bases between. The CDR3 consists of 12 residues.

V gene TRBV4-1 combines with J gene TRBJ1-2; 12 nucleotides match TRBD1. The CDR3 extends over 17 amino acids. CDR1 is MGHRA, CDR2 YSYEKL, per germline. V lost 2 bases, J lost 4 bases, and 8 bases stayed unmatched. As DNA, the CDR3 is TGCGCCAGCAGCCAACCGGGACAGGGGGCTGCTTTCTATGGCTACACCTTC. Its protein product is CASSQPGQGAAFYGYTF.

This clone has a handful of counts. The V gene is TRBV5-1, the J gene TRBJ1-2, with 8 positions matching TRBD1. Germline V gene sequence: CDR1 SGHRS, CDR2 YFSETQ. The CDR3 runs to 15 residues. V was pared by 0 bases and J by 4 bases, with 5 bases of the junction left unmatched. CDR3 sequence reads: CASSLGSGGSYGYTF. The CDR3 DNA sequence: TGCGCCAGCAGCTTGGGTTCAGGGGGCTCCTATGGCTACACCTTC.

The gene calls are TRBV15 and TRBJ2-3; 8 bases align to TRBD1. V shed 6 bases and J 0 bases; nucleotides not matched to a gene: 2. Looked up from germline, CDR1 is LNHNV and CDR2 is YYDKDF (reference sequence). The CDR3 has 14 amino acids. DNA for the CDR3: TGTGCCACCAGGACAGGGGCGAGCACAGATACGCAGTATTTT. Translating it yields CATRTGASTDTQYF.

V is TRBV5-1 and J is TRBJ2-1, with D possibly being TRBD1 or TRBD2 (5 bases each). CDR3 length: 16 residues. Germline V gene lookup returns CDR1 SGHRS and CDR2 YFSETQ. V lost 0 bases and J lost 3, with 13 bases in between. Here the CDR3 reads CASSLGDLGFYNEQFF. For the CDR3, the DNA is TGCGCCAGCAGCTTGGGGGACCTAGGATTCTACAATGAGCAGTTCTTC.

The chain recombines TRBV20-1 with TRBJ2-1; D possibly corresponds to TRBD2 (5 bases). The CDR3 totals 13 residues. V lost 3 bases, J lost 6 bases, and 12 bases lay in between. CDR1 and CDR2 from the germline V gene are DFQATT and SNEGSKA (reference sequence). The CDR3 spells CSASSARANEQFF. DNA of the CDR3: TGCAGTGCTAGTTCAGCGAGGGCCAATGAGCAGTTCTTC.

The gene calls are TRBV27 and TRBJ2-1; D possibly uses TRBD1 or TRBD2 (7 bases each). The germline gives CDR1 MNHEY, CDR2 SMNVEV (reference sequence). Trimming took 6 bases from V and 10 from J, leaving 19 bases between them. This CDR3 spans 14 amino acids. CDR3 region: CASRDRPGGREQFF. The CDR3 DNA is TGTGCCAGCAGGGACAGGCCCGGGGGGAGAGAGCAGTTCTTC.

This chain links TRBV30 with TRBJ1-6, with D unresolved. Germline-derived CDR1 and CDR2 are GTSNPN and SVGIG (reference sequence). The CDR3 runs 15 residues. Between the trimmed V and J ends, which lost 2 bases and 11 bases, there was a span of 19 bases. Written as DNA, the CDR3 is TGTGCCTGGAGTAAAAAGGGAATTGGTGGTCCACCCCTCCACTTT. It encodes CAWSKKGIGGPPLHF. The complete variable domain, with remaining parts taken from reference TRBV30 and TRBJ1-6, reads SQTIHQWPATLVQPVGSPLSLECTVEGTSNPNLYWYRQAAGRGLQLLFYSVGIGQISSEVPQNLSASRPQDRQFILSSKKLLLSDSGFYLCAWSKKGIGGPPLHFGNGTRLTVT.

V and J are TRBV2 and TRBJ2-1; maybe TRBD2 (6 bases). This CDR3 contains 13 residues. Germline V gene sequence: CDR1 SNHLY, CDR2 FYNNEI. The V end was cut by 6 bases, the J end by 1 base, with 7 bases between. The chain's CDR3 is CASRGGSYNEQFF. As DNA, the CDR3 is TGTGCCAGCAGGGGGGGTTCCTACAATGAGCAGTTCTTC.

The chain employs TRBV5-1 and TRBJ2-5, with D tentatively TRBD2 (5 bases). CDR3 length equals 14 residues. Trimming cost V 4 bases and J 4 bases, with 14 bases left between them. In germline, CDR1 is SGHRS, CDR2 YFSETQ. CDR3 amino acids: CASSTGEGRETQYF. CDR3 bases: TGCGCCAGCAGCACTGGTGAAGGGAGAGAGACCCAGTACTTC.

This clone was recorded a few times. The chain carries TRBV10-1 and TRBJ2-3; no firm D call. The CDR3 sequence is 13 residues long. The V and J ends lost 6 bases and 4 bases respectively, with 11 bases between them. Germline CDR1 is WNHNN and CDR2 is SYGVQD (reference sequence). For the CDR3, the DNA is TGCGCCAGCAGCGCCACACGAGCAGATACGCAGTATTTT. This translates into CASSATRADTQYF.